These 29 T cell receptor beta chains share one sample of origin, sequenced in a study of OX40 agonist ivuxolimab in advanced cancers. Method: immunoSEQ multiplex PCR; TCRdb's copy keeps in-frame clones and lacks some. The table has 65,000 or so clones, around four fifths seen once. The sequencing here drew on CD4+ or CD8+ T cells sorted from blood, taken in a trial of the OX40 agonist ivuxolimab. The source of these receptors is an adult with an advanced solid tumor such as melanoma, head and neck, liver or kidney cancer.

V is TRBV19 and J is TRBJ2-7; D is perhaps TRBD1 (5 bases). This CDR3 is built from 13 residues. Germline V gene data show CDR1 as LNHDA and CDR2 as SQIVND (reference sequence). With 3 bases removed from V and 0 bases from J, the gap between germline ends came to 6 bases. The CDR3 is CASSIDSSYEQYF. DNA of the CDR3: TGTGCCAGTAGTATTGACAGCTCCTACGAGCAGTACTTC.

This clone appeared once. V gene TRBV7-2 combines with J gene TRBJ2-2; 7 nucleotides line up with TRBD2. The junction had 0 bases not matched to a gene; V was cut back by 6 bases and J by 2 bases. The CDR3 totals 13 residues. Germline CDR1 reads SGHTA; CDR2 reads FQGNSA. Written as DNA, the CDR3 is TGTGCCAGCAGAGCGGGAAACACCGGGGAGCTGTTTTTT. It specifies CASRAGNTGELFF.

CDR3: CASSPRQGPSTDTQYF. Written as DNA, the CDR3 is TGTGCCAGCTCACCAAGACAGGGCCCTAGCACAGATACGCAGTATTTT. V gene TRBV18 combines with J gene TRBJ2-3; 7 bases line up with TRBD1. The ends lost 2 bases at V and 0 bases at J; junction bases unmatched: 5. Germline V gives CDR1 KGHSH, CDR2 LQKENI. This CDR3 has 16 residues.

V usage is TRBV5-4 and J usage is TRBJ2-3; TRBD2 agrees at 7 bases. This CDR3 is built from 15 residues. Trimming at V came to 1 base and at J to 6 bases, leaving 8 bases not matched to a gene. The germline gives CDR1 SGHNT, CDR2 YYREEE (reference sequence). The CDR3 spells CASSLPRGSGDTQYF. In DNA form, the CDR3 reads TGTGCCAGCAGCTTGCCGCGCGGGAGTGGGGATACGCAGTATTTT.

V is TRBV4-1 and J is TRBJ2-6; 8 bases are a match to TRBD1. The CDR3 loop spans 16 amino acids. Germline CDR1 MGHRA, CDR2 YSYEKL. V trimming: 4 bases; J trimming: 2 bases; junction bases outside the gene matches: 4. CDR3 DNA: TGCGCCAGCAGCCTGTTCAGGGGGCCTGGGGCCAACGTCCTGACTTTC. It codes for CASSLFRGPGANVLTF.

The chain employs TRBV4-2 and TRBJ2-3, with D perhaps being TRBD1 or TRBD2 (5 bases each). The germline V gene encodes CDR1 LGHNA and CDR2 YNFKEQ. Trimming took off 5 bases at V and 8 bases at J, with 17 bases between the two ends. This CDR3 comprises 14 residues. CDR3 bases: TGTGCCAGCAGCTTGGGGACGACCTCAGGTACGCAGTATTTT. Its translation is CASSLGTTSGTQYF.

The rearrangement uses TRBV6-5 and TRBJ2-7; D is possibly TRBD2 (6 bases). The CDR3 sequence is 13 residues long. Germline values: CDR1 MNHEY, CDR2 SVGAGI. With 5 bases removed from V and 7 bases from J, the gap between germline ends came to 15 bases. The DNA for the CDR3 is TGTGCCAGCAGTCCGACTAGTTCGGGGGAGCAGTACTTC. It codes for CASSPTSSGEQYF.

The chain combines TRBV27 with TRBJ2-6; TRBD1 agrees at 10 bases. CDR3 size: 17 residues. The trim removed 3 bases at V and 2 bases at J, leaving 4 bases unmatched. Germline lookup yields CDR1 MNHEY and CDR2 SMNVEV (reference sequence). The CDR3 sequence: CASSLWGQGPGANVLTF. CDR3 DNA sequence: TGTGCCAGCAGTTTGTGGGGACAGGGGCCTGGGGCCAACGTCCTGACTTTC.

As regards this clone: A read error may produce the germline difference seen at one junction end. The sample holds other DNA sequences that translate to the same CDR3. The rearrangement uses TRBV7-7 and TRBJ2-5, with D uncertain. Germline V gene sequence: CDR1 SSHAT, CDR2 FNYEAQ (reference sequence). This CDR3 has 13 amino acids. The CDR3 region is CASSLGPQETQYF. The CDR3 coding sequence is TGTGCTAGCAGCTTAGGTCCCCAAGAGACCCAGTACTTC.

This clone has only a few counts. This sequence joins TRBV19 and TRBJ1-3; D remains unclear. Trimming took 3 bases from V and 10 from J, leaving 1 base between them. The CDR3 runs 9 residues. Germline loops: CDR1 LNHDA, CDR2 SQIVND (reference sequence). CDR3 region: CASSMTIYF. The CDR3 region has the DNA TGTGCCAGTAGTATGACCATATATTTT.

CDR3 sequence reads: CASSSVGTANTEAFF. The CDR3 DNA reads TGTGCCAGCAGTTCCGTCGGGACGGCGAACACTGAAGCTTTCTTT. The chain carries TRBV28 and TRBJ1-1; D is perhaps TRBD1 (5 bases). Trimming removed 4 bases from V and 1 base from J, with 13 bases in between. The CDR3 loop spans 15 amino acids. The germline gives CDR1 MDHEN, CDR2 SYDVKM.

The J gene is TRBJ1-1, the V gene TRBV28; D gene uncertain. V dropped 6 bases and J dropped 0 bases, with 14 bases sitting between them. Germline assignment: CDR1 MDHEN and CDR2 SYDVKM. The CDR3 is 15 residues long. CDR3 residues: CASSRRYGLNTEAFF. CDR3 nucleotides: TGTGCCAGCAGCCGCCGGTATGGCCTGAACACTGAAGCTTTCTTT.

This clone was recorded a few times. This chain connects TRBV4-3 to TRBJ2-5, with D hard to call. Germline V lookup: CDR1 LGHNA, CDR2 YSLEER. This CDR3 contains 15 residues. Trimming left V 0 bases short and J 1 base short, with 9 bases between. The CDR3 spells CASSQEDRIQETQYF. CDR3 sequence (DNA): TGCGCCAGCAGCCAAGAGGACCGTATCCAAGAGACCCAGTACTTC.

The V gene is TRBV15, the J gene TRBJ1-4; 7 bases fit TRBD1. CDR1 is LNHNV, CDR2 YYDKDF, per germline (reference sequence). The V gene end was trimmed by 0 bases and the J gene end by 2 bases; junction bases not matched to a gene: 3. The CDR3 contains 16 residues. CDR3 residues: CATSRDKGATNEKLFF. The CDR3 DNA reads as TGTGCCACCAGCAGAGATAAGGGGGCGACTAATGAAAAACTGTTTTTT. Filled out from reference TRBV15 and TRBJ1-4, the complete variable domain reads DAMVIQNPRYQVTQFGKPVTLSCSQTLNHNVMYWYQQKSSQAPKLLFHYYDKDFNNEADTPDNFQSRRPNTSFCFLDIRSPGLGDTAMYLCATSRDKGATNEKLFFGSGTQLSVL.

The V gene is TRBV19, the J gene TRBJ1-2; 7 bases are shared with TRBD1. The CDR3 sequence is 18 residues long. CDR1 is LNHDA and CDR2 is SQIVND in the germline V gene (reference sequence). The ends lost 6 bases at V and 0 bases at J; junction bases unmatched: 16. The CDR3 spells CASREDRLGRRANYGYTF. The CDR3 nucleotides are TGTGCCAGTAGAGAGGACAGGCTGGGGAGACGAGCTAACTATGGCTACACCTTC. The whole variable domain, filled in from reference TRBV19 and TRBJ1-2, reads DGGITQSPKYLFRKEGQNVTLSCEQNLNHDAMYWYRQDPGQGLRLIYYSQIVNDFQKGDIAEGYSVSREKKESFPLTVTSAQKNPTAFYLCASREDRLGRRANYGYTFGSGTRLTVV.

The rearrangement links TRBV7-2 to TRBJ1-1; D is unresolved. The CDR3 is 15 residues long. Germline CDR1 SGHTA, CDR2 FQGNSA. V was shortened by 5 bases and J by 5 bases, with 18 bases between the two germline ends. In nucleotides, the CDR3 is TGTGCCAGCAGCCTGGCGCGGGGAATTCAAACTGAAGCTTTCTTT. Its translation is CASSLARGIQTEAFF.

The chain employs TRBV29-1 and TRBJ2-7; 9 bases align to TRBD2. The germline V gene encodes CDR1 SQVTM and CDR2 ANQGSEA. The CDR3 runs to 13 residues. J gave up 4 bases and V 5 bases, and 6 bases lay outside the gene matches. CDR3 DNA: TGCAGCGTTCTAGGGACTAGCAGTTACGAGCAGTACTTC. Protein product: CSVLGTSSYEQYF.

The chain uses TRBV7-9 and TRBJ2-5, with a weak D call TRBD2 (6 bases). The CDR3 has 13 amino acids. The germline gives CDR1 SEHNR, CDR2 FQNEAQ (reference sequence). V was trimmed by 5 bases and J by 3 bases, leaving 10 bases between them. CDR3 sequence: CASSNSGEETQYF. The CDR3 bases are TGTGCCAGCAGCAATAGCGGCGAAGAGACCCAGTACTTC.

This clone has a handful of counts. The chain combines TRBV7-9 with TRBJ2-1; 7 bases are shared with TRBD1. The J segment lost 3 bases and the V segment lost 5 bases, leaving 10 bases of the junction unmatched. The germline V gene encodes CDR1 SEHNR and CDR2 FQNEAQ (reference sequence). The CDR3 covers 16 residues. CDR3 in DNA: TGTGCCAGCAGCCCACCGCTCTCAGGGGGCTACAATGAGCAGTTCTTC. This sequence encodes CASSPPLSGGYNEQFF. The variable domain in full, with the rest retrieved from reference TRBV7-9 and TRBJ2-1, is DTGVSQNPRHKITKRGQNVTFRCDPISEHNRLYWYRQTLGQGPEFLTYFQNEAQLEKSRLLSDRFSAERPKGSFSTLEIQRTEQGDSAMYLCASSPPLSGGYNEQFFGPGTRLTVL.

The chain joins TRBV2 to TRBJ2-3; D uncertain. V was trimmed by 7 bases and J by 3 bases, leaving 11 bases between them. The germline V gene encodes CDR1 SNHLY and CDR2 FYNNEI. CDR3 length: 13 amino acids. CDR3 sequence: CASKRLNTDTQYF. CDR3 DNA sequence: TGTGCCAGCAAGAGATTGAATACAGATACGCAGTATTTT.

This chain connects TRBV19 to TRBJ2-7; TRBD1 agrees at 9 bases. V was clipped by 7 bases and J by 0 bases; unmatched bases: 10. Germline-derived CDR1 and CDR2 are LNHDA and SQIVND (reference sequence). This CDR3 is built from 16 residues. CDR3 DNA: TGTGCCAGTAAGATGGGACAGGGCGTTAGCTCCTACGAGCAGTACTTC. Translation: CASKMGQGVSSYEQYF.

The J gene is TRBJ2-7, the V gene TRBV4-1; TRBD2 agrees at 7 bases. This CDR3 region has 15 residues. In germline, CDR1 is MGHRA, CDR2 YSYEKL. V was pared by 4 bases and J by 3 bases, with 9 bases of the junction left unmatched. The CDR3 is CASSPISGGGYEQYF. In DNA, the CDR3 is TGCGCCAGCAGCCCCATCTCGGGGGGAGGCTACGAGCAGTACTTC.

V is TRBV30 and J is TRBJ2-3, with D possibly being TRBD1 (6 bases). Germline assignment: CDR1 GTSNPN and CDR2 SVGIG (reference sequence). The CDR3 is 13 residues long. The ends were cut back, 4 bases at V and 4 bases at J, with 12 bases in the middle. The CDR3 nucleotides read TGTGCCTGGACCCAGGGGCCCCCAGATACGCAGTATTTT. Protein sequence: CAWTQGPPDTQYF.

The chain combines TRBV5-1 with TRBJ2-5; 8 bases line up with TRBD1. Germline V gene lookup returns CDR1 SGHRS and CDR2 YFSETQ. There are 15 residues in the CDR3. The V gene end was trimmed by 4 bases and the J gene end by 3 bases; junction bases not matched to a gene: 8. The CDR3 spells CASSPTQGDEETQYF. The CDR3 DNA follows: TGCGCCAGCAGCCCCACACAGGGGGACGAAGAGACCCAGTACTTC.

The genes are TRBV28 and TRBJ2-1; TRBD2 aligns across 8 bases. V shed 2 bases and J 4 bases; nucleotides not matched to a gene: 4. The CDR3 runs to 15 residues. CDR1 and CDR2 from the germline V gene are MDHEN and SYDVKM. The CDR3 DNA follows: TGTGCCAGCAGTTTAGGTACTAGCGGATACAATGAGCAGTTCTTC. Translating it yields CASSLGTSGYNEQFF.

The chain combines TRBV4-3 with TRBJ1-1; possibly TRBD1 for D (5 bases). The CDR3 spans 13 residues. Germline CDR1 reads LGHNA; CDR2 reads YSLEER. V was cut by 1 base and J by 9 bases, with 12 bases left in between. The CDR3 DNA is TGCGCCAGCAGCCAAGTAAAAGGGGCGCAAGCTTTCTTT. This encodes CASSQVKGAQAFF.

In DNA form, the CDR3 reads TGTGCCATCAGTGACCAGTCCCGGCAGGATACGCAGTATTTT. Its protein is CAISDQSRQDTQYF. This chain links TRBV10-3 with TRBJ2-3; D unresolved. The CDR3 has 14 residues. Germline V gene lookup returns CDR1 ENHRY and CDR2 SYGVKD. The V and J ends lost 3 bases and 6 bases respectively, with 13 bases between them.

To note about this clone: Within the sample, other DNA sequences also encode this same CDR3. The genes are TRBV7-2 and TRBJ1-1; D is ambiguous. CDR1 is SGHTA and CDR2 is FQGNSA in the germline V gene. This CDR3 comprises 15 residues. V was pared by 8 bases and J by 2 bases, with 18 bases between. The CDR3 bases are TGTGCCAGCGTCGACCCCGGGCAGGTAAACACTGAAGCTTTCTTT. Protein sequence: CASVDPGQVNTEAFF.

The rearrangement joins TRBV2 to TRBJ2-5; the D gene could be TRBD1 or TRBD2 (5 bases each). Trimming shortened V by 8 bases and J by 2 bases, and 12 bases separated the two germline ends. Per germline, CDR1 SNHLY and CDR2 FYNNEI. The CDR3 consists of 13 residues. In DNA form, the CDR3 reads TGTGCCAGCCGGGACGGATATCAAGAGACCCAGTACTTC. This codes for CASRDGYQETQYF.